The 23 T cell receptor beta chains below were found in one sample sequenced in a study of T cell repertoires in cytomegalovirus infection. TCRdb re-analysed the reads in MiXCR, keeping a single row per CDR3 protein. The data contain around 740,000 distinct CDR3 sequences, approximately 40% of them singletons. Sequencing input: PBMCs. These receptors all come from a human donor in good health (CMV status not recorded). Some clones in this sample may be carry-over from other donors' samples.

This rearrangement joins TRBV20-1 to TRBJ2-3; 8 bases are shared with TRBD1. This CDR3 has 15 residues. Germline V lookup: CDR1 DFQATT, CDR2 SNEGSKA (reference sequence). J lost 3 bases, V lost 6 bases, and 11 bases had no gene match. The CDR3 protein is CSAMSGQGETDTQYF. The CDR3 nucleotides are TGCAGTGCCATGAGCGGACAGGGAGAAACAGATACGCAGTATTTT.

CDR3 nucleotides: TGTGCCAGCAGCTTTAGTCAGACTAGGCCGGGAGGCTACACCTTC. Translating gives CASSFSQTRPGGYTF. The genes are TRBV11-2 and TRBJ1-2; D gene unclear. Trimming left V 3 bases short and J 8 bases short, with 19 bases between. The germline V gene encodes CDR1 SGHAT and CDR2 FQNNGV. The CDR3 has 15 amino acids.

A few counts support this clonotype. The rearrangement joins TRBV7-6 to TRBJ2-1; TRBD1 matches 7 bases. Losses at the gene ends were 4 bases for V and 5 bases for J; bases not matched to a gene: 5. Germline V gene lookup returns CDR1 SGHVS and CDR2 FNYEAQ. The CDR3 is made up of 14 amino acids. The CDR3 loop reads CASSSTGTDNEQFF. CDR3 nucleotide sequence: TGTGCCAGCAGCTCGACCGGGACAGACAATGAGCAGTTCTTC.

This clonotype was seen at least ten times. The J gene is TRBJ1-2, the V gene TRBV19, with unresolved D. V dropped 7 bases and J dropped 5 bases, with 14 bases sitting between them. The CDR3 consists of 13 residues. Germline assignment: CDR1 LNHDA and CDR2 SQIVND (reference sequence). CDR3 sequence (DNA): TGTGCCAGTATTGCGCGGCACCAGTATGGCTACACCTTC. This sequence encodes CASIARHQYGYTF. Variable domain in full (rest from reference TRBV19 and TRBJ1-2): DGGITQSPKYLFRKEGQNVTLSCEQNLNHDAMYWYRQDPGQGLRLIYYSQIVNDFQKGDIAEGYSVSREKKESFPLTVTSAQKNPTAFYLCASIARHQYGYTFGSGTRLTVV.

This clonotype appeared a few times. The chain links TRBV12-3 or TRBV12-4 to TRBJ2-3; no reliable D call. The CDR3 covers 14 residues. Trimming removed 5 bases from V and 5 bases from J, with 14 bases in between. Here the CDR3 DNA reads TGTGCCAGCAGTCACCCCGTATCGATAGATACGCAGTATTTT. It encodes CASSHPVSIDTQYF.

The V call is TRBV20-1, the J call TRBJ1-5; TRBD1 agrees at 7 bases. Germline CDR1 DFQATT, CDR2 SNEGSKA (reference sequence). The CDR3 runs 15 residues. Germline trimming cut 2 bases from V and 5 bases from J; bases unmatched to any gene: 9. The DNA of the CDR3 is TGCAGTGCTAGACTTGCGCCGGGACAGCATCAGCCCCAGCATTTT. Translation: CSARLAPGQHQPQHF.

As for this clonotype: At one boundary the junction diverges from the germline segment, which might be a read error. V gene TRBV29-1 combines with J gene TRBJ1-1; the D is unclear. Germline V gene sequence: CDR1 SQVTM, CDR2 ANQGSEA. The CDR3 consists of 11 residues. The chain's CDR3 is CSVEAVGEALF. The CDR3 region has the DNA TGCAGCGTTGAAGCGGTGGGTGAAGCTTTATTT.

This chain uses TRBV7-9 with TRBJ2-3, with 7 bases identical to TRBD1. CDR1 SEHNR and CDR2 FQNEAQ come from the germline V gene (reference sequence). This CDR3 has 14 amino acids. V trimming: 7 bases; J trimming: 0 bases; junction bases outside the gene matches: 4. CDR3 amino acids: CASTPTGSTDTQYF. For the CDR3, the DNA is TGTGCCAGCACCCCGACAGGGAGCACAGATACGCAGTATTTT.

This clonotype occurred a few times. The V gene is TRBV7-2, the J gene TRBJ1-5; a weak D match, TRBD1 (5 bases). Trimming removed 2 bases from V and 5 bases from J, with 10 bases in between. The CDR3 loop spans 14 amino acids. Germline loops: CDR1 SGHTA, CDR2 FQGNSA. Here the CDR3 DNA reads TGTGCCAGCAGCTTATCCAGGGACCATCAGCCCCAGCATTTT. As protein: CASSLSRDHQPQHF.

The chain uses TRBV10-3 and TRBJ2-5; the match to TRBD2 covers 10 bases. Germline V gene data show CDR1 as ENHRY and CDR2 as SYGVKD. J was trimmed by 5 bases and V by 0 bases; bases with no gene match: 9. This CDR3 comprises 17 residues. CDR3 in DNA: TGTGCCATCAGTGAGTCGAACCAGCTAGCGGGAGCTGAGACCCAGTACTTC. Translated, it gives CAISESNQLAGAETQYF.

The V and J genes are TRBV27 and TRBJ1-5; 8 nucleotides line up with TRBD1. The germline V gene has CDR1 MNHEY and CDR2 SMNVEV (reference sequence). The ends lost 6 bases at V and 3 bases at J; junction bases unmatched: 19. The CDR3 totals 19 residues. The CDR3 coding sequence is TGTGCCAGCAGGGGTGGGGCAGGGGGCTCCTTCACGCTCAATCAGCCCCAGCATTTT. Protein product: CASRGGAGGSFTLNQPQHF.

This clonotype was picked up many times. The chain couples TRBV27 to TRBJ1-3, with D unresolved. The CDR3 runs to 16 residues. The germline V and J ends were trimmed by 0 bases and 0 bases, with 9 bases remaining between them. The germline CDR1 and CDR2 sequences are MNHEY and SMNVEV (reference sequence). CDR3 in DNA: TGTGCCAGCAGTTTATCCGCCGGGCACTCTGGAAACACCATATATTTT. Translated, it gives CASSLSAGHSGNTIYF.

This clonotype was counted between two and nine times. This CDR3 is CASSQSALLQGIGSYEQYF. The CDR3 DNA follows: TGCGCCAGCAGTCAATCGGCCCTCCTTCAGGGGATAGGTTCGTACGAGCAGTACTTC. The chain has TRBV23-1 and TRBJ2-7; tentatively, D is TRBD1 (6 bases). TRBV23-1 has ORF status, its function being uncertain. Trimming stripped 0 bases from V and 4 bases from J, with 25 bases between. CDR3 size: 19 residues.

CDR3 sequence (DNA): TGTGCCAGCAGTTTAACTAGCGGGAGTCAGGAGCAGTTCTTC. Its translation is CASSLTSGSQEQFF. This chain uses TRBV28 with TRBJ2-1, with 11 nucleotides matching TRBD2. Germline V lookup: CDR1 MDHEN, CDR2 SYDVKM. The CDR3 extends over 14 amino acids. V trimming: 2 bases; J trimming: 10 bases; junction bases outside the gene matches: 4.

Comments on this clonotype: This may stem from a read error, because a much larger clone lies one nucleotide away. As the CDR3 is not closed by the conserved phenylalanine or tryptophan, this likely results from a read error. This chain joins TRBV7-8 and TRBJ2-2, with 8 bases lining up with TRBD2. J lost 3 bases, V lost 2 bases, and 5 bases had no gene match. The germline V gene encodes CDR1 SGHVS and CDR2 FQNEAQ. The CDR3 is made up of 16 amino acids. For the CDR3, the DNA is TGTGCCAGCAGCTTACGAGTAGCGGGATACACCGGGGAGCTGTTTCTT. It yields the protein CASSLRVAGYTGELFL.

V usage is TRBV2 and J usage is TRBJ2-3; TRBD2 is a possible D gene (6 bases). V was trimmed by 0 bases and J by 2 bases, leaving 15 bases between them. Germline CDR1 is SNHLY and CDR2 is FYNNEI. The CDR3 totals 17 residues. In nucleotides, the CDR3 is TGTGCCAGCAGTGAAGCGCGGGACGGTGTTCTCACAGATACGCAGTATTTT. Encoded protein: CASSEARDGVLTDTQYF. The full variable domain, in which reference TRBV2 and TRBJ2-3 provide the parts outside the CDR3, is EPEVTQTPSHQVTQMGQEVILRCVPISNHLYFYWYRQILGQKVEFLVSFYNNEISEKSEIFDDQFSVERPDGSNFTLKIRSTKLEDSAMYFCASSEARDGVLTDTQYFGPGTRLTVL.

This clonotype was recorded a few times. The chain uses TRBV6-1 and TRBJ2-3; D remains ambiguous. This CDR3 region has 13 residues. Trimming shortened V by 7 bases and J by 4 bases, and 12 bases separated the two germline ends. Germline V lookup: CDR1 MNHNS, CDR2 SASEGT. CDR3 nucleotide sequence: TGTGCCAGCAAACCCGGGCACCCAGATACGCAGTATTTT. This encodes CASKPGHPDTQYF.

This clonotype was recorded only once. The CDR3 sequence is CASSYSPRRGQDYGYTF. The DNA for the CDR3 is TGTGCCAGCAGTTACTCGCCCCGGAGGGGGCAGGACTATGGCTACACCTTC. This sequence joins TRBV6-8 and TRBJ1-2; 7 bases align to TRBD1. J lost 3 bases, V lost 0 bases, and 10 bases had no gene match. Germline V gives CDR1 MNHGY, CDR2 SAAAGT. There are 17 residues in the CDR3.

This clonotype was seen a single time. V and J are TRBV30 and TRBJ2-1; D is undetermined. V lost 0 bases and J lost 12, with 9 bases in between. Germline lookup yields CDR1 GTSNPN and CDR2 SVGIG (reference sequence). This CDR3 is built from 11 residues. CDR3 DNA sequence: TGTGCCTGGAGTGTACGAGGTGGGCAGTTCTTC. Protein: CAWSVRGGQFF.

This chain links TRBV7-2 with TRBJ2-1, with TRBD2 identical over 10 bases. J was trimmed by 4 bases and V by 2 bases; bases with no gene match: 11. The CDR3 has 18 residues. Germline CDR1 reads SGHTA; CDR2 reads FQGNSA. As DNA, the CDR3 is TGTGCCAGCAGCTTAAATCCGCTAGCGGGGGCAGCTTACAATGAGCAGTTCTTC. Translated: CASSLNPLAGAAYNEQFF.

The chain carries TRBV7-6 and TRBJ1-1; TRBD1 agrees at 9 bases. The CDR3 consists of 14 residues. The germline V gene has CDR1 SGHVS and CDR2 FNYEAQ. V dropped 3 bases and J dropped 4; count of bases not matched to a gene: 3. The CDR3 here is CASSFLDRGTEAFF. The CDR3 bases are TGTGCCAGCAGCTTCCTGGACAGGGGCACTGAAGCTTTCTTT.

V usage is TRBV27 and J usage is TRBJ2-1, with D perhaps matching TRBD2 (6 bases). The CDR3 is 16 residues long. CDR1 is MNHEY, CDR2 SMNVEV, per germline (reference sequence). V was shortened by 6 bases and J by 0 bases, with 15 bases between the two germline ends. CDR3 in amino acids: CASSLASGFSYNEQFF. CDR3 DNA: TGTGCCAGCAGCTTAGCAAGCGGGTTCTCCTACAATGAGCAGTTCTTC.

This chain connects TRBV9 to TRBJ2-1; 11 nucleotides agree with TRBD1. V lost 3 bases to trimming and J lost 2 bases; unmatched junction nucleotides: 4. This CDR3 is 16 amino acids long. Germline V gives CDR1 SGDLS, CDR2 YYNGEE. CDR3 amino acids: CASSARGQGAYNEQFF. The CDR3, as DNA: TGTGCCAGCAGCGCCAGGGGACAGGGGGCCTACAATGAGCAGTTCTTC.